A single sample is the source of the 6 T cell receptor beta chains below, sequenced in a study of T cells in Graves' hyperthyroidism and ophthalmopathy. It was RNA transcripts that yielded the amplified TCR beta CDR3 regions. First-round RT-PCR with HTBI primers amplified the TCR CDR3 region. TCRdb recomputed calls from the multiplex PCR reads with MiXCR, one row per CDR3 protein. The sample records 310,000 or so distinct CDR3 sequences, about 17% being singletons. The sample consisted of blood. The receptors derive from a woman in her sixties with Graves' ophthalmopathy.

This clonotype was recorded a few times. This chain uses TRBV27 with TRBJ2-1, with TRBD2 matching over 12 bases. V gave up 6 bases and J gave up 1 base; unmatched junction bases: 1. This CDR3 region has 15 residues. Germline V CDR1 and CDR2: MNHEY, SMNVEV (reference sequence). As DNA, the CDR3 is TGTGCCAGCAGAGGACTAGCGGGATCCTACAATGAGCAGTTCTTC. Its protein product is CASRGLAGSYNEQFF.

This clonotype was detected only a few times. Relative to the germline gene, one junction end is altered; a read error may explain this. The chain combines TRBV20-1 with TRBJ2-3; D unclear. The CDR3 is 11 amino acids. Germline loops: CDR1 DFQATT, CDR2 SNEGSKA (reference sequence). In DNA form, the CDR3 reads TGCAGTGCGCCCAGCATAGATACGCAGTATTTT. Residues: CSAPSIDTQYF.

This clonotype was observed a few times. The chain recombines TRBV27 with TRBJ2-7, with D perhaps TRBD2 (6 bases). This CDR3 has 14 amino acids. The V gene's germline CDR1 is MNHEY and CDR2 SMNVEV (reference sequence). V was shortened by 1 base and J by 3 bases, with 10 bases between the two germline ends. The CDR3 loop is CASSLFPAGYEQYF. CDR3 nucleotide sequence: TGTGCCAGCAGTTTATTCCCAGCGGGCTACGAGCAGTACTTC.

V and J are TRBV18 and TRBJ2-1; TRBD1 matches 8 bases. The CDR3 loop spans 14 amino acids. Germline V gives CDR1 KGHSH, CDR2 LQKENI. V shed 4 bases and J 7 bases; nucleotides not matched to a gene: 6. This CDR3 is CASSLSTGGNEQFF. As DNA, the CDR3 is TGTGCCAGCTCACTCTCCACAGGGGGGAATGAGCAGTTCTTC.

The sample holds a few counts of this clonotype. This sequence joins TRBV11-2 and TRBJ2-5; possible D gene TRBD1, 5 bases. CDR3 length equals 17 residues. Germline V gene data show CDR1 as SGHAT and CDR2 as FQNNGV. Trimming cost V 5 bases and J 0 bases, with 19 bases left between them. The CDR3: CASSPPQGRANQETQYF. The CDR3 DNA is TGTGCCAGCAGCCCCCCCCAGGGCAGGGCGAACCAAGAGACCCAGTACTTC.

CDR3 DNA sequence: TGTGCCAGCAGTGGCCCAGCCTCGAGCTCTGGAAACACCATATATTTT. Translated, it gives CASSGPASSSGNTIYF. The rearrangement uses TRBV6-1 and TRBJ1-3; D gene uncertain. The CDR3 spans 16 residues. Trimming left V 4 bases short and J 0 bases short, with 13 bases between. The germline CDR1 and CDR2 sequences are MNHNS and SASEGT.